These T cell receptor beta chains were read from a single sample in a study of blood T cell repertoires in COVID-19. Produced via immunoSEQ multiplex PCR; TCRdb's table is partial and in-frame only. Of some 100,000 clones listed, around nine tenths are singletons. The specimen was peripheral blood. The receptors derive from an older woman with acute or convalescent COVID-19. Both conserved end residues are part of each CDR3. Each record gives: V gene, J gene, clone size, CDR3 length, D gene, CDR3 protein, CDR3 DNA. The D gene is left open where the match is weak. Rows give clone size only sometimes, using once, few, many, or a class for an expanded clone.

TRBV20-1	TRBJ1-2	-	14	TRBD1	CSASSGGWNYGYTF	TGCAGTGCTAGTTCAGGGGGGTGGAACTATGGCTACACCTTC
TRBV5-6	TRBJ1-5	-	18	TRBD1	CASSLALGTGYSNQPQHF	TGTGCCAGCAGCTTGGCCCTCGGGACAGGTTATAGCAATCAGCCCCAGCATTTT
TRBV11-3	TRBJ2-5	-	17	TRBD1	CATLCPSGTGLWETQYF	TGTGCCACCCTCTGCCCTTCCGGGACAGGCTTATGGGAGACCCAGTACTTC
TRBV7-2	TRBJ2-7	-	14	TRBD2	CASSLWEGTYEQYF	TGTGCCAGCAGCTTATGGGAGGGTACCTACGAGCAGTACTTC
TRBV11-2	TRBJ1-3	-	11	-	CASSLRDTIYF	TGTGCCAGCAGCTTGCGGGACACCATATATTTT
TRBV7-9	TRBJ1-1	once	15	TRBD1	CAGALPTGSNTEAFF	TGTGCCGGAGCTCTCCCGACAGGGAGTAACACTGAAGCTTTCTTT
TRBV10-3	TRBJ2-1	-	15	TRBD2	CAISELAGDSGEQFF	TGTGCCATCAGTGAACTAGCGGGAGATTCGGGTGAGCAGTTCTTC
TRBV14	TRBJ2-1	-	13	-	CASSQDWIAEQFF	TGTGCCAGCAGCCAAGATTGGATAGCGGAGCAGTTCTTC
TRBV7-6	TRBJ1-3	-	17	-	CASSLADLRGSGNTIYF	TGTGCCAGCAGCTTAGCGGACCTAAGGGGGTCTGGAAACACCATATATTTT
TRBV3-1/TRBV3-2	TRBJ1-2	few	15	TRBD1	CASSKTGGPNYGYTF	TGTGCCAGCAGTAAGACAGGGGGACCCAACTATGGCTACACCTTC
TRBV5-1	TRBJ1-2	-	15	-	CASSLGLDTNYGYTF	TGCGCCAGCAGCTTGGGCCTCGACACTAACTATGGCTACACCTTC
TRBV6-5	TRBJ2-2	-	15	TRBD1	CASRPGQTNTGELFF	TGTGCCAGTAGGCCGGGACAGACGAACACCGGGGAGCTGTTTTTT
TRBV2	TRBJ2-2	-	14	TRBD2	CASTASGPTGELFF	TGTGCCAGCACGGCTAGCGGCCCCACCGGGGAGCTGTTTTTT
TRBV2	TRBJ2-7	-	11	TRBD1	CATNQGDEQYF	TGTGCCACCAACCAGGGGGACGAGCAGTACTTC
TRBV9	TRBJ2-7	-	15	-	CASSVGDRDDYEQYF	TGTGCCAGCAGCGTAGGCGACAGAGATGACTACGAGCAGTACTTC
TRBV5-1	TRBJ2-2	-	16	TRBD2	CASSILAGGSSGELFF	TGCGCCAGCAGCATCCTAGCGGGGGGATCATCCGGGGAGCTGTTTTTT